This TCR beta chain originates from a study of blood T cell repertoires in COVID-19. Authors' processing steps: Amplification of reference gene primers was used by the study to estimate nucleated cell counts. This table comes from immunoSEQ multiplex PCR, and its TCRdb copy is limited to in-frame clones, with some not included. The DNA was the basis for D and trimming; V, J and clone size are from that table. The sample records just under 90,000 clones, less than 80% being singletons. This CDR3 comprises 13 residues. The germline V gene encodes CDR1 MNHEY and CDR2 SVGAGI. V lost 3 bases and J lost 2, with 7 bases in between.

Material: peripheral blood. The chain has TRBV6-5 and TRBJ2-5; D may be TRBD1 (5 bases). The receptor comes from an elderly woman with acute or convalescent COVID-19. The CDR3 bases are TGTGCCAGCAGTTATAGGGGTCAAGAGACCCAGTACTTC. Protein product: CASSYRGQETQYF.